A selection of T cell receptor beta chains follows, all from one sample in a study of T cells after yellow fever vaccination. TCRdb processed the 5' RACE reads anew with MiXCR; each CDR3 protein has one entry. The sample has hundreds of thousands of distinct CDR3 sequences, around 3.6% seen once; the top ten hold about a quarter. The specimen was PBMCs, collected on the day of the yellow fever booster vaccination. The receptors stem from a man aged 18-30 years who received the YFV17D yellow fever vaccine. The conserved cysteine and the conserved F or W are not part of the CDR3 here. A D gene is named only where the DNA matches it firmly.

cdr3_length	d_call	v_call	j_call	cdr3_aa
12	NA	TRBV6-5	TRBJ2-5	ASSYSGVRETQY
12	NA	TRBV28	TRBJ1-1	ASSSRRPETEAF
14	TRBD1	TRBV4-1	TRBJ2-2	ASSPSGTGGPGELF
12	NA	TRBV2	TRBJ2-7	ASSEWSGAGEQY
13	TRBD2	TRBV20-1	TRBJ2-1	SAREGLRGYNEQF
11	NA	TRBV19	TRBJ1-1	ASRPTGDTEAF
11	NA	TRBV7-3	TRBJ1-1	ASSSSVDTEAF
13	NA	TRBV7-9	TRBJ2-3	ASSVRGGNTDTQY
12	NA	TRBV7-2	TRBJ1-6	ASSQQPLGSPLH
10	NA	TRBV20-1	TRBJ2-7	SGQGGPYEQY
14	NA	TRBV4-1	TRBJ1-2	ASSQDLGVSGYGYT
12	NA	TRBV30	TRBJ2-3	ARNRPASTDTQY
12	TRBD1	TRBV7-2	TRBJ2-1	ASSSRQGAAEQF
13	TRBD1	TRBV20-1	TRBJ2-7	SARSDREPPYEQY
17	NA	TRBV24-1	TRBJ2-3	ATSEPPLTWRLIGDTQY
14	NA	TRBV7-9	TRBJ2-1	ASSLGRWGMHNEQF
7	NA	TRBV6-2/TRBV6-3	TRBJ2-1	ASTGEQF
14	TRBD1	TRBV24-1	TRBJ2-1	ATSDRTGSGGNEQF
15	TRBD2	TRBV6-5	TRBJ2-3	ASSRGSGGPEADTQY
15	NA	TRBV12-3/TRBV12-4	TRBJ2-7	ASSLLGYQGSSHEQY
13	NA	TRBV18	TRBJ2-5	ASSHGTGLQETQY
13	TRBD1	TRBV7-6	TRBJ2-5	ASSSQGAWEETQY
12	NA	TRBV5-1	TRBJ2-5	ASSRLGAQETQY
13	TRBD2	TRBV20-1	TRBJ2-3	SALAGVLHTDTQY
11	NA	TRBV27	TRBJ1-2	ASRLTGRGGYT
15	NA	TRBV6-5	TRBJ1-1	ASSLDSGVGLNTEAF
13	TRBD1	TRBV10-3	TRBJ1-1	AISESRTGGTEAF
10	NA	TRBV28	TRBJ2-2	ASSLSSGELF
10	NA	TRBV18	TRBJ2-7	ASFNQAQEQY
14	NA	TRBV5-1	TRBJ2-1	ASRPPYVSSYNEQF
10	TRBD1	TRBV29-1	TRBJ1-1	SARTGTTEAF
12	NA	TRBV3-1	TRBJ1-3	ASSQSGSGNTIY
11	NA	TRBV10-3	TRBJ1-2	AISVVGSQGYT
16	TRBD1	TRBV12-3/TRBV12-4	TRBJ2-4	ASSLPTGADIAKNIQY
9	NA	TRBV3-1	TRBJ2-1	ATRWGPRQF
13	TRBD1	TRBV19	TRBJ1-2	ASTHSGQGAYGYT
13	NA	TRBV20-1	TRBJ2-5	SATLPTWDRETQY
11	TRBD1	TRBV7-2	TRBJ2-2	ASSSGGGGELF
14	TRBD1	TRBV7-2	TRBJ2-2	ASSVLPGQGIGELF
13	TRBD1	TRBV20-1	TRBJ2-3	SAWTGGMGTDTQY
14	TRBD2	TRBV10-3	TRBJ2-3	AISGAGGPFSDTQY
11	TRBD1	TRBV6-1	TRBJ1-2	ASSEIQGASYT
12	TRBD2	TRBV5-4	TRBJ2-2	ASSKGEGTGELF
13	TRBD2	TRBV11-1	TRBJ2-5	ASSTRLAGFETQY
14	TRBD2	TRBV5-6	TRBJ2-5	ASSALSGGAQETQY